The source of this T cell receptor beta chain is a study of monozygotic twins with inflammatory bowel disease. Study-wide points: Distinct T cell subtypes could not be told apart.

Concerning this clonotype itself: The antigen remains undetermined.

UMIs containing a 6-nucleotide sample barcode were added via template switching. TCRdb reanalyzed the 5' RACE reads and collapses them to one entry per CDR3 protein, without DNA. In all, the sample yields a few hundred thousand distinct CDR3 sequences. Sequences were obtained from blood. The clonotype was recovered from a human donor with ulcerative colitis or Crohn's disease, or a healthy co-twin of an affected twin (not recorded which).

The CDR3 region is CASSVAPSGSLNEQFF. The chain carries TRBV5-1 and TRBJ2-1; TCRdb reports TRBD2, a call that lacks DNA to check it against. This CDR3 is 16 amino acids long. Germline CDR1 SGHRS, CDR2 YFSETQ.